The sequence of this T cell receptor (beta chain) was determined in a study of T cells in Graves' hyperthyroidism and ophthalmopathy. The authors obtained PBMCs from roughly 9.7 ml of fresh peripheral blood. RNA transcripts served as the template for amplifying TCR beta CDR3 regions. TCR CDR3 regions were first amplified by RT-PCR with HTBI primers. TCRdb independently ran MiXCR on the multiplex PCR reads; one entry per CDR3 protein. Here the sample spans around 600,000 distinct CDR3 sequences, about 14% being singletons. The CDR3 runs 14 residues. V was trimmed by 2 bases and J by 5 bases, leaving 12 bases between them. From germline, CDR1 is SEHNR and CDR2 FQNEAQ (reference sequence). This clonotype was found a few times.

The sample consisted of blood. The receptor comes from a woman between 18 and 29 years old with Graves' ophthalmopathy. The rearrangement links TRBV7-9 to TRBJ1-1; D unresolved. DNA of the CDR3: TGTGCCAGCAGCTTAAACCAGGCGTTGACTGAAGCTTTCTTT. It is translated as CASSLNQALTEAFF.